The next 18 T cell receptor beta chains were all read from a single sample in a study of OX40 agonist ivuxolimab in advanced cancers. The protocol was immunoSEQ multiplex PCR, while the TCRdb copy is restricted to in-frame clones and leaves out a portion. The table records more than 50,000 clones, roughly 80% of them present only once. The sample in question was CD4+ or CD8+ T cells sorted from blood, obtained in a trial of the OX40 agonist ivuxolimab. All receptors derive from an adult with an advanced solid tumor such as melanoma, head and neck, liver or kidney cancer.

V gene TRBV2 combines with J gene TRBJ1-5, with D perhaps TRBD1 (5 bases). Germline V CDR1 and CDR2: SNHLY, FYNNEI. The ends were cut back, 2 bases at V and 2 bases at J, with 7 bases in the middle. The length of the CDR3 is 14 residues. CDR3 nucleotides: TGTGCCAGCAGTGAACAGGGTCGCAATCAGCCCCAGCATTTT. Residues: CASSEQGRNQPQHF.

The genes are TRBV6-1 and TRBJ1-1; possibly TRBD1 for D (6 bases). The V gene's germline CDR1 is MNHNS and CDR2 SASEGT. This CDR3 has 14 amino acids. Trimming removed 0 bases at V and 7 bases at J, with 12 bases between. This chain's CDR3 is CASSEAGQPGEAFF. As DNA, the CDR3 is TGTGCCAGCAGTGAAGCGGGACAACCTGGTGAAGCTTTCTTT.

The rearrangement joins TRBV18 to TRBJ2-3, with TRBD1 identical over 10 bases. The germline V gene encodes CDR1 KGHSH and CDR2 LQKENI. Losses at the gene ends were 5 bases for V and 6 bases for J; bases not matched to a gene: 14. The CDR3 is 17 residues long. The CDR3 protein is CASSLWRDRGYLDTQYF. The CDR3 nucleotides read TGTGCCAGCTCATTGTGGAGGGACAGGGGATATTTGGATACGCAGTATTTT. Full variable domain (outside the CDR3, taken from reference TRBV18 and TRBJ2-3): NAGVMQNPRHLVRRRGQEARLRCSPMKGHSHVYWYRQLPEEGLKFMVYLQKENIIDESGMPKERFSAEFPKEGPSILRIQQVVRGDSAAYFCASSLWRDRGYLDTQYFGPGTRLTVL.

The rearrangement uses TRBV19 and TRBJ2-6; D is uncertain. Germline CDR1 is LNHDA and CDR2 is SQIVND (reference sequence). This CDR3 spans 15 amino acids. V dropped 7 bases and J dropped 2 bases, with 12 bases sitting between them. In DNA, the CDR3 is TGTGCCAGTATGGAGCTTAAAACTGGGGCCAACGTCCTGACTTTC. Amino acid sequence: CASMELKTGANVLTF.

The gene calls are TRBV5-1 and TRBJ1-1; D remains unclear. Germline V lookup: CDR1 SGHRS, CDR2 YFSETQ. Trimming took 3 bases from V and 3 from J, leaving 9 bases between them. This CDR3 region has 13 residues. The CDR3 sequence: CASSSVRDTEAFF. In nucleotides, the CDR3 is TGCGCCAGCAGCTCGGTGCGGGACACTGAAGCTTTCTTT.

V usage is TRBV29-1 and J usage is TRBJ1-1; tentatively, D is TRBD1 (5 bases). CDR1 is SQVTM, CDR2 ANQGSEA, per germline. Trimming took off 1 base at V and 1 base at J, with 13 bases between the two ends. The CDR3 loop spans 15 amino acids. The CDR3 coding sequence is TGCAGCGTTGAAGCCCAAGGGGCCCAGAACACTGAAGCTTTCTTT. Residues: CSVEAQGAQNTEAFF.

DNA of the CDR3: TGTGCCAGCAGCCCCCTACTTGAAAAACTGTTTTTT. Its protein product is CASSPLLEKLFF. The gene calls are TRBV21-1 and TRBJ1-4. TRBV21-1 is annotated as a pseudogene. The CDR3 covers 12 residues.

On this clone itself: The same CDR3 arises from other DNA sequences in this sample as well. The chain couples TRBV30 to TRBJ1-2; D is undetermined. CDR3 size: 13 residues. Germline V gene data show CDR1 as GTSNPN and CDR2 as SVGIG (reference sequence). V was cut by 3 bases and J by 2 bases, with 10 bases left in between. The CDR3 DNA sequence: TGTGCCTGGAGCCTCGGGATCAACTATGGCTACACCTTC. This gives the protein CAWSLGINYGYTF.

This chain uses TRBV11-3 with TRBJ2-3; D tentatively reads TRBD1 or TRBD2 (5 bases each). The CDR3 runs 17 residues. The ends were cut back, 5 bases at V and 4 bases at J, with 22 bases in the middle. Germline V CDR1 and CDR2: SGHNT, YENEEA. The CDR3 bases are TGTGCCAGCAGCCGAGGGGCCGGACCCGAGGGTGCAGATACGCAGTATTTT. It yields the protein CASSRGAGPEGADTQYF.

V gene TRBV28 combines with J gene TRBJ2-5; 9 bases match TRBD1. V dropped 5 bases and J dropped 5; count of bases not matched to a gene: 18. Germline V CDR1 and CDR2: MDHEN, SYDVKM. This CDR3 spans 18 amino acids. CDR3 in DNA: TGTGCCAGCAGTCTGCCATCTCCTTTACAGGGGGCTGGGGAGACCCAGTACTTC. Amino acids: CASSLPSPLQGAGETQYF.

The rearrangement links TRBV7-2 to TRBJ2-7; 8 bases align to TRBD1. The CDR3 has 12 residues. The germline gives CDR1 SGHTA, CDR2 FQGNSA. J lost 5 bases, V lost 9 bases, and 6 bases had no gene match. Here the CDR3 reads CASGQGVHEQYF. CDR3 coding DNA: TGTGCCAGTGGACAGGGTGTCCACGAGCAGTACTTC. The complete variable domain, with remaining parts taken from reference TRBV7-2 and TRBJ2-7, reads GAGVSQSPSNKVTEKGKDVELRCDPISGHTALYWYRQSLGQGLEFLIYFQGNSAPDKSGLPSDRFSAERTGGSVSTLTIQRTQQEDSAVYLCASGQGVHEQYFGPGTRLTVT.

As DNA, the CDR3 is TGTGCCAGTAGTATCGGACTAGCGGGAGGTAGGGATACGCAGTATTTT. Its translation is CASSIGLAGGRDTQYF. The chain recombines TRBV19 with TRBJ2-3; 14 bases align to TRBD2. V lost 3 bases to trimming and J lost 6 bases; unmatched junction nucleotides: 5. The CDR3 length is 16 residues. Germline V gene lookup returns CDR1 LNHDA and CDR2 SQIVND (reference sequence). Using reference TRBV19 and TRBJ2-3 for the parts outside the CDR3, the full variable domain is DGGITQSPKYLFRKEGQNVTLSCEQNLNHDAMYWYRQDPGQGLRLIYYSQIVNDFQKGDIAEGYSVSREKKESFPLTVTSAQKNPTAFYLCASSIGLAGGRDTQYFGPGTRLTVL.

The CDR3 loop is CSAAGTGADTQYF. The CDR3 DNA sequence: TGCAGCGCAGCCGGGACAGGGGCAGATACGCAGTATTTT. This chain links TRBV29-1 with TRBJ2-3; 10 positions match TRBD1. CDR3 length: 13 amino acids. V gave up 7 bases and J gave up 4 bases; unmatched junction bases: 5. Germline V gives CDR1 SQVTM, CDR2 ANQGSEA.

The V and J genes are TRBV5-1 and TRBJ1-1, with D possibly TRBD1 on 6 matching bases. Trimming removed 0 bases from V and 7 bases from J, with 10 bases in between. CDR3 length: 13 amino acids. Germline lookup yields CDR1 SGHRS and CDR2 YFSETQ. The CDR3 DNA reads TGCGCCAGCAGCTTGGACAGGGATGGTGAAGCTTTCTTT. Its translation: CASSLDRDGEAFF.

V and J are TRBV11-2 and TRBJ1-2, with 7 bases that match TRBD1. The CDR3 is made up of 14 amino acids. Germline CDR1 reads SGHAT; CDR2 reads FQNNGV. The junction had 8 bases not matched to a gene; V was cut back by 5 bases and J by 5 bases. CDR3 residues: CASSPHRGWYGYTF. CDR3 bases: TGTGCCAGCAGCCCCCACAGGGGTTGGTATGGCTACACCTTC. The full variable domain, completed using reference TRBV11-2 and TRBJ1-2, is EAGVAQSPRYKIIEKRQSVAFWCNPISGHATLYWYQQILGQGPKLLIQFQNNGVVDDSQLPKDRFSAERLKGVDSTLKIQPAKLEDSAVYLCASSPHRGWYGYTFGSGTRLTVV.

This rearrangement joins TRBV20-1 to TRBJ2-1, with D uncertain. This CDR3 is 11 amino acids long. The germline CDR1 and CDR2 sequences are DFQATT and SNEGSKA (reference sequence). V lost 3 bases and J 10 bases, leaving 10 bases between the germline ends. The DNA of the CDR3 is TGCAGTGCTAGCGCCAGTTTGGAGCAGTTCTTC. It codes for CSASASLEQFF.

The V and J genes are TRBV6-9 and TRBJ2-6; 11 bases map to TRBD2. V shed 6 bases, J shed 0 bases, and the junction held 7 bases outside the gene matches. The germline V gene encodes CDR1 MNHGY and CDR2 SVAAGI. This CDR3 spans 18 amino acids. This CDR3 reads CASSRPSGRFSGANVLTF. CDR3 DNA: TGTGCCAGCAGCCGTCCTAGCGGGAGGTTCTCTGGGGCCAACGTCCTGACTTTC.

The V and J genes are TRBV11-2 and TRBJ2-1; D unresolved. Germline CDR1 reads SGHAT; CDR2 reads FQNNGV. The CDR3 consists of 13 residues. V lost 6 bases and J lost 5, with 11 bases in between. CDR3 amino acids: CASSQIHNNEQFF. CDR3 nucleotide sequence: TGTGCCAGCAGTCAAATTCACAACAATGAGCAGTTCTTC.